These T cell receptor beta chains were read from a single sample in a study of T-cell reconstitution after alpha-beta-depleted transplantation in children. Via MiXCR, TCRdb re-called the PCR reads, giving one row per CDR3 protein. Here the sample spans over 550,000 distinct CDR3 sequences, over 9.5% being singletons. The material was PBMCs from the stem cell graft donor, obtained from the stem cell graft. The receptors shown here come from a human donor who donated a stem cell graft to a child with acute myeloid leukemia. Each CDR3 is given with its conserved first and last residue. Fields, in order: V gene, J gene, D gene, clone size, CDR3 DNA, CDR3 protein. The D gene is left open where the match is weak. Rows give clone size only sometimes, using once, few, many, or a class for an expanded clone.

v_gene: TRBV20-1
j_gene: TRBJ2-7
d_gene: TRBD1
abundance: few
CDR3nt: TGCAGTGCTAGTATCCCCAGGGGGCTCTACGAGCAGTACTTC
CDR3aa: CSASIPRGLYEQYF

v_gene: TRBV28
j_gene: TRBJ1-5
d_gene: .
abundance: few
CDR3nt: TGTGCCAGCAGTTCGGGCCTAGGCGGGGAGGGCCAGCCCCAGCATTTT
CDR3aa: CASSSGLGGEGQPQHF

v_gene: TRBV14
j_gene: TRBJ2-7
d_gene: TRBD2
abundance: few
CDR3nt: TGTGCCAGCAGCCATTTATGGAGACTAGCGGGGATATACGAGCAGTACTTC
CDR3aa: CASSHLWRLAGIYEQYF

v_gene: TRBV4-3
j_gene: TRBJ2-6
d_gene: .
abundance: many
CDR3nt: TGCGCCAGCAGCCAAGCGTGGAGTAATGCTGGGGCCAACGTCCTGACTTTC
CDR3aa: CASSQAWSNAGANVLTF

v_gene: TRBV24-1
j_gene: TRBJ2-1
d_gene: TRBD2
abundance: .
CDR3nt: TGTGCCACCAGTGATTTGCGTGCTAGCGGGGCTTCCTACAATGAGCAGTTCTTC
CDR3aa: CATSDLRASGASYNEQFF

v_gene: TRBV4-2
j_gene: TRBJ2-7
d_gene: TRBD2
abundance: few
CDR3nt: TGTGCCAGCAGCCAAGATCAGGCGGGAGGGCCCTCCGAGCAGTACTTC
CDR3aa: CASSQDQAGGPSEQYF

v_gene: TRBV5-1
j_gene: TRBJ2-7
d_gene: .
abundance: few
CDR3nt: TGCGCCAGCAGCGGAAGTTCTTTGGCCAGCTCCTACGAGCAGTACTTC
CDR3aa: CASSGSSLASSYEQYF

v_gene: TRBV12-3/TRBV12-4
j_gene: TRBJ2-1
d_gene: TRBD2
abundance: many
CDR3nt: TGTGCCAGCAGTGCCCGCGGAGGACTAGCGGGAGTGGGTGAGCAGTTCTTC
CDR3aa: CASSARGGLAGVGEQFF

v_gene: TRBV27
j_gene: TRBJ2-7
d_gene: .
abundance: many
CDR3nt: TGTGCCAGCAGTCCTCCAACAAGGACTATCTACGAGCAGTACTTC
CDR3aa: CASSPPTRTIYEQYF

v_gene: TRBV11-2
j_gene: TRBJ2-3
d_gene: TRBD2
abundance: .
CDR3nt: TGTGCCAGCAGCTCGAACCGAGGACTAGCGGGAGCCACAGATACGCAGTATTTT
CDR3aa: CASSSNRGLAGATDTQYF

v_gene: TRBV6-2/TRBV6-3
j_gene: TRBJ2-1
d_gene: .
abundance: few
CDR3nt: TGTGCCAGCAGCGGGTTTAGCGACAATGAGCAGTTCTTC
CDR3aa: CASSGFSDNEQFF

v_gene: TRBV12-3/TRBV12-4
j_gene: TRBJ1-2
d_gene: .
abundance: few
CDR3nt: TGTGCCAGCAGTTTAGGAGCAAGCCTCCGTGGCTACACCTTC
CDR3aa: CASSLGASLRGYTF

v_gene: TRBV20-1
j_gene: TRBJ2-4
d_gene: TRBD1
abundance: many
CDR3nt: TGCAGTGCTACCCCGGGACAGGGGGCCCTGGGTAGCTGGGGGGACATTCAGTACTTC
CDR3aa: CSATPGQGALGSWGDIQYF